The rows below give T cell receptor beta chains drawn from one sample of a study of beta chain features in type 1 diabetes. Sequencing was performed with immunoSEQ multiplex PCR; in TCRdb, only in-frame clones are kept and a portion is missing. The table has about 16,000 clones, around 59% seen once. Sample: stem cell memory CD4+ T cells from blood. The source is a woman younger than 35 in good health. CDR3s include the opening cysteine and the closing phenylalanine or tryptophan. A D gene is named only where the DNA matches it firmly. Size values are once, few and many counts, or a class for expanded clones, and some rows have none.

TRBV10-3	NA	TRBD1	14	TRBJ1-1	CAISEGRGDTEAFF	TGTGCCATCAGTGAGGGCAGGGGGGACACTGAAGCTTTCTTT
TRBV5-1	once	TRBD2	15	TRBJ2-5	CASSPGGQRGETQYF	TGCGCCAGCAGCCCGGGGGGGCAAAGGGGTGAGACCCAGTACTTC
TRBV29-1	NA	TRBD2	14	TRBJ2-7	CSVEHAGGPYEQYF	TGCAGCGTTGAACATGCGGGAGGGCCCTACGAGCAGTACTTC
TRBV7-6	NA	NA	14	TRBJ1-6	CASSLQNYNSPLHF	TGTGCCAGCAGCCTACAGAACTATAATTCACCCCTCCACTTT
TRBV7-2	few	NA	13	TRBJ1-2	CASSLGTLFGYTF	TGTGCCAGCAGCTTAGGGACATTGTTTGGCTACACCTTC
TRBV2	NA	NA	12	TRBJ2-3	CASSVSTDTQYF	TGTGCCAGTAGCGTTAGCACAGATACGCAGTATTTT
TRBV29-1	NA	NA	14	TRBJ2-2	CSVDEITNTGELFF	TGCAGCGTTGATGAGATAACGAACACCGGGGAGCTGTTTTTT
TRBV14	NA	NA	14	TRBJ2-1	CASSLRSVYNEQFF	TGTGCCAGCAGCCTACGATCGGTTTACAATGAGCAGTTCTTC
TRBV19	NA	TRBD2	16	TRBJ2-1	CASSIEMAGVGNEQFF	TGTGCCAGTAGTATTGAGATGGCGGGAGTGGGCAATGAGCAGTTCTTC
TRBV6-5	NA	NA	14	TRBJ2-3	CASSYDRRTDTQYF	TGTGCCAGCAGTTATGACAGGCGCACAGATACGCAGTATTTT
TRBV29-1	few	TRBD1	15	TRBJ1-1	CSGSGTGVRTREAFF	TGCAGCGGTTCCGGGACAGGGGTTCGAACTAGGGAAGCTTTCTTT
TRBV7-2	NA	NA	13	TRBJ2-1	CASSRISGNEQFF	TGTGCCAGCAGCCGAATTAGCGGCAATGAGCAGTTCTTC
TRBV5-8	NA	NA	14	TRBJ2-3	CASSLGLAPDTQYF	TGTGCCAGCAGCTTGGGTCTAGCGCCAGATACGCAGTATTTT
TRBV2	NA	TRBD2	11	TRBJ2-1	CASSRGLAKFF	TGTGCCAGCAGTCGCGGACTAGCAAAGTTCTTC
TRBV19	NA	TRBD1	13	TRBJ1-1	CASAVWGQGEAFF	TGTGCCAGTGCAGTGTGGGGACAGGGTGAAGCTTTCTTT
TRBV9	NA	TRBD2	17	TRBJ2-1	CASSVGLAGAADNEQFF	TGTGCCAGCAGCGTGGGGCTAGCGGGGGCCGCGGACAATGAGCAGTTCTTC
TRBV7-9	NA	NA	15	TRBJ2-5	CASRSFGRGGETQYF	TGTGCCAGCAGGTCTTTCGGGCGCGGAGGAGAGACCCAGTACTTC
TRBV30	NA	NA	13	TRBJ1-2	CAWSVQGGSGYTF	TGTGCCTGGAGTGTACAGGGAGGGAGCGGCTACACCTTC
TRBV2	NA	NA	13	TRBJ1-2	CASSEAREYGYTF	TGTGCCAGCAGTGAAGCGCGGGAGTATGGCTACACCTTC
TRBV5-1	NA	TRBD2	14	TRBJ2-7	CASSLELAGVEQYF	TGCGCCAGCAGCTTGGAACTAGCGGGGGTTGAGCAGTACTTC
TRBV5-6	few	NA	15	TRBJ2-6	CASSLQFSGANVLTF	TGTGCCAGCAGCTTGCAGTTCTCTGGGGCCAACGTCCTGACTTTC
TRBV14	NA	NA	16	TRBJ1-5	CASSQLVRGHNQPQHF	TGTGCCAGCAGCCAACTGGTGCGGGGGCACAATCAGCCCCAGCATTTT
TRBV11-2	once	NA	18	TRBJ1-6	CASSLSVTPSSYNSPLHF	TGTGCCAGCAGCTTGTCGGTGACACCCAGCTCCTATAATTCACCCCTCCACTTT
TRBV7-9	NA	TRBD1	15	TRBJ1-5	CASSRGQGGNQPQHF	TGTGCCAGCAGCCGCGGACAGGGCGGCAATCAGCCCCAGCATTTT
TRBV6-1	NA	NA	14	TRBJ1-4	CASEGRATNEKLFF	TGTGCCAGCGAAGGGAGGGCAACTAATGAAAAACTGTTTTTT
TRBV5-6	NA	NA	13	TRBJ1-2	CASSLQGIYGYTF	TGTGCCAGCAGCTTACAGGGAATTTACGGCTACACCTTC
TRBV30	few	TRBD2	18	TRBJ2-3	CAWSGETSGRAGGDTQYF	TGTGCCTGGAGTGGTGAGACTAGCGGGAGGGCCGGGGGCGATACGCAGTATTTT
TRBV7-3	NA	NA	14	TRBJ2-2	CASSLDSAGGELFF	TGTGCCAGCAGCTTAGATAGCGCAGGCGGGGAGCTGTTTTTT
TRBV30	NA	NA	13	TRBJ1-1	CAWEGPRDTEAFF	TGTGCCTGGGAGGGCCCTCGCGACACTGAAGCTTTCTTT
TRBV25-1	NA	NA	13	TRBJ2-7	CASSPGGYYEQYF	TGTGCCAGCAGTCCGGGGGGCTACTACGAGCAGTACTTC
TRBV30	NA	NA	13	TRBJ1-2	CAWTASRNYGYTF	TGTGCCTGGACTGCGTCGAGAAACTATGGCTACACCTTC
TRBV5-1	NA	TRBD1	14	TRBJ1-2	CASSLGQGNYGYTF	TGCGCCAGCAGCCTCGGACAGGGTAACTATGGCTACACCTTC
TRBV5-1	NA	NA	16	TRBJ2-3	CASSPDSRHSTDTQYF	TGCGCCAGCAGCCCGGACAGCCGTCACTCCACAGATACGCAGTATTTT
TRBV11-2	NA	NA	12	TRBJ2-3	CASSPGGDTQYF	TGTGCCAGCAGCCCCGGGGGTGATACGCAGTATTTT
TRBV5-1	NA	TRBD1	14	TRBJ2-7	CASSPVTGKDEQYF	TGCGCCAGCAGCCCAGTGACAGGGAAGGACGAGCAGTACTTC
TRBV18	few	NA	14	TRBJ1-5	CASQDTGGNQPQHF	TGTGCCAGCCAGGACACGGGAGGCAATCAGCCCCAGCATTTT
TRBV9	NA	TRBD1	15	TRBJ1-2	CASSAGGSGGYGYTF	TGTGCCAGCAGCGCAGGGGGGTCGGGTGGCTATGGCTACACCTTC
TRBV14	few	NA	14	TRBJ1-1	CASSRTTGNTEAFF	TGTGCCAGCAGCCGTACTACAGGGAACACTGAAGCTTTCTTT
TRBV15	few	NA	13	TRBJ1-2	CATSSLSGTGATF	TGTGCCACCAGCTCCCTGTCGGGTACGGGTGCCACCTTC
TRBV19	NA	TRBD2	15	TRBJ2-1	CASLGLAGGGNEQFF	TGTGCCAGCTTAGGACTAGCGGGAGGGGGAAATGAGCAGTTCTTC
TRBV5-1	few	TRBD1	15	TRBJ1-4	CASSLGDRANEKLFF	TGCGCCAGCAGCTTAGGGGACAGGGCTAATGAAAAACTGTTTTTT
TRBV11-2	few	TRBD2	14	TRBJ2-7	CASSKAGLPYEQYF	TGTGCCAGCAGCAAAGCGGGGCTACCCTACGAGCAGTACTTC
TRBV5-4	few	TRBD2	16	TRBJ2-1	CASSERTSAYYNEQFF	TGTGCCAGCAGCGAGAGGACTAGCGCTTACTACAATGAGCAGTTCTTC
TRBV19	NA	NA	15	TRBJ2-3	CASSPQGDYTDTQYF	TGTGCCAGTAGTCCACAGGGCGACTACACAGATACGCAGTATTTT
TRBV7-6	NA	NA	13	TRBJ1-1	CASSLEQNTEAFF	TGTGCCAGCAGCTTAGAACAGAACACTGAAGCTTTCTTT
TRBV5-6	NA	NA	13	TRBJ1-1	CASSFQALSEAFF	TGTGCCAGCAGCTTTCAGGCTCTTTCCGAAGCTTTCTTT
TRBV5-1	few	NA	14	TRBJ2-5	CASSLYGNRETQYF	TGCGCCAGCAGCTTGTACGGGAATCGCGAGACCCAGTACTTC